This T cell receptor (beta chain) was found in a study of cytomegalovirus exposure and HLA in healthy donors. The CDR3 totals 14 residues. CDR1 and CDR2 (germline): MNHNY, SVGAGI (reference sequence). The V segment lost 5 bases and the J segment 7 bases; nucleotides outside the gene matches: 7. The PCR used 60 Vbeta and 13 Jbeta primers. Some clones are missing from TCRdb's copy, which holds only in-frame ones; the method was immunoSEQ multiplex PCR. The sample records 150,000 to 200,000 clones, around 79% being singletons. Study results and caveats: Excluded: some indistinguishable V segments such as TRBV6-2 and TRBV6-3. Later analysis placed DRB1 highest and HLA-C lowest in TCR association rates, which differed by HLA locus.

Comments on this clone: No antigen is known for it.

The V call is TRBV6-6, the J call TRBJ1-3; 8 positions agree with TRBD1. The sequence was obtained from a male donor in good health and CMV-seropositive. What was sequenced was PBMCs. The CDR3 loop reads CASSNGQGWNTIYF. The CDR3 DNA is TGTGCCAGCAGTAACGGACAGGGTTGGAACACCATATATTTT.